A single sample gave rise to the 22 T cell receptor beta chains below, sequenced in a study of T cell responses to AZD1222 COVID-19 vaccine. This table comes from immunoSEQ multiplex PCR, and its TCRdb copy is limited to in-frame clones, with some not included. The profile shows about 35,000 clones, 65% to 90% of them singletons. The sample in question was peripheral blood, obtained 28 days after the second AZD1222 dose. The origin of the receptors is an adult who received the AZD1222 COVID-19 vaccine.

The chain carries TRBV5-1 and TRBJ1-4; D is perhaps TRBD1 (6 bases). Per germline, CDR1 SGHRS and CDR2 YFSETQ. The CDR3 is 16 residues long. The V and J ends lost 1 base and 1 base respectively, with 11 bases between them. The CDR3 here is CASSLTGRGTNEKLFF. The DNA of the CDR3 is TGCGCCAGCAGCTTGACAGGGAGGGGAACTAATGAAAAACTGTTTTTT.

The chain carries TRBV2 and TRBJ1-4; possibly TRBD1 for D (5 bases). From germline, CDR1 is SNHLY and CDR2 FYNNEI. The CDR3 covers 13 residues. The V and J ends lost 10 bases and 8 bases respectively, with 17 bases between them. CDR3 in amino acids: CATIRDLGEKLFF. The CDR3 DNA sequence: TGTGCCACCATCCGGGACTTGGGGGAAAAACTGTTTTTT.

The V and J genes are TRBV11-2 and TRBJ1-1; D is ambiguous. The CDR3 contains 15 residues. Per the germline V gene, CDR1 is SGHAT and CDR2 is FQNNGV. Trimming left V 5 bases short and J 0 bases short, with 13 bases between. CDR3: CASSRSSEMNTEAFF. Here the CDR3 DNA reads TGTGCCAGCAGCCGTTCTTCCGAAATGAACACTGAAGCTTTCTTT.

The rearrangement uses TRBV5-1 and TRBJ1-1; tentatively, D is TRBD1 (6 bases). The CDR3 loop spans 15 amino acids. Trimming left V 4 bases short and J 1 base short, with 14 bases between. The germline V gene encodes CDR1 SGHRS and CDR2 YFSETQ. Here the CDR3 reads CASSPGGWQNTEAFF. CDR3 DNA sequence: TGCGCCAGCAGCCCCGGGGGCTGGCAGAACACTGAAGCTTTCTTT.

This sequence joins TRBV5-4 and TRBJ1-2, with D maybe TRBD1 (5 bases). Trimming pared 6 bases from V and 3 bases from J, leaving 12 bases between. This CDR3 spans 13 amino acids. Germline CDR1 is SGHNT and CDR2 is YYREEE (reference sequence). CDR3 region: CASTLSTDYGYTF. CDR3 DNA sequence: TGTGCCAGCACTCTCTCGACAGACTATGGCTACACCTTC.

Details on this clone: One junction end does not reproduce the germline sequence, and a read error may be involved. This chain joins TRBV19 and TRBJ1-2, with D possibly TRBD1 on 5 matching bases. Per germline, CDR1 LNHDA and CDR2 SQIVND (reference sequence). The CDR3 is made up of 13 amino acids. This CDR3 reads CASSPPGVRAWAF. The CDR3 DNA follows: TGTGCCAGTAGCCCCCCCGGAGTCAGGGCATGGGCCTTC. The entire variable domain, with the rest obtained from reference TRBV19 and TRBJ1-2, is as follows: DGGITQSPKYLFRKEGQNVTLSCEQNLNHDAMYWYRQDPGQGLRLIYYSQIVNDFQKGDIAEGYSVSREKKESFPLTVTSAQKNPTAFYLCASSPPGVRAWAFGSGTRLTVV.

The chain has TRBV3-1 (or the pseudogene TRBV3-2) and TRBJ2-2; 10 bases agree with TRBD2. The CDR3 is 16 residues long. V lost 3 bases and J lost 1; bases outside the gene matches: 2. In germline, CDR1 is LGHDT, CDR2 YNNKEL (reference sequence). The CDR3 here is CASSQVAGGNTGELFF. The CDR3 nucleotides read TGTGCCAGCAGCCAGGTAGCGGGGGGGAACACCGGGGAGCTGTTTTTT.

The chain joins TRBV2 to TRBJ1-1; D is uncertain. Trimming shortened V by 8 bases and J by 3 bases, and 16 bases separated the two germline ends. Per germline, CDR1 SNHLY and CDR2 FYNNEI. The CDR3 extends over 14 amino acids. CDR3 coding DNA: TGTGCCAGCGGATCGTTCGGCACAGACACTGAAGCTTTCTTT. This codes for CASGSFGTDTEAFF.

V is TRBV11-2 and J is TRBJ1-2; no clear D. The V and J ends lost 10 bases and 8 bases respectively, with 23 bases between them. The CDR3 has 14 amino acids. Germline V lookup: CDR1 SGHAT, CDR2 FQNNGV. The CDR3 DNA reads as TGTGCCATACTACCCCCAACCGGAGTGTTGGGCTACACCTTC. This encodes CAILPPTGVLGYTF.

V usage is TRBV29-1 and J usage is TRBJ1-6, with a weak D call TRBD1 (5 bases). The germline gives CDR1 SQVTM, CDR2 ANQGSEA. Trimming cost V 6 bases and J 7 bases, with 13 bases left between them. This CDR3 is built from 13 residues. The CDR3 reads CSVIDRPNSPLHF. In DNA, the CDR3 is TGCAGCGTGATCGACAGACCAAATTCACCCCTCCACTTT.

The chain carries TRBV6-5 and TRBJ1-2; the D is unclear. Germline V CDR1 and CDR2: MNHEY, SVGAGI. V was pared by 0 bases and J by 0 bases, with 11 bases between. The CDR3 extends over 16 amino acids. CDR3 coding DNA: TGTGCCAGCAGTTACTCCACAGTCGGGTCTAACTATGGCTACACCTTC. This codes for CASSYSTVGSNYGYTF.

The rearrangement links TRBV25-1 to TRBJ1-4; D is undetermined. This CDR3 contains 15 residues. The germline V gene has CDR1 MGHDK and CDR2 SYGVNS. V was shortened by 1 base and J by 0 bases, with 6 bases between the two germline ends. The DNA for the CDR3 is TGTGCCAGCAGTGAATCAGCCCCAACTAATGAAAAACTGTTTTTT. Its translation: CASSESAPTNEKLFF.

The CDR3 sequence: CASSHAGAAVGNQPQHF. The CDR3 DNA reads as TGTGCCAGCAGTCATGCGGGGGCGGCCGTTGGCAATCAGCCCCAGCATTTT. This chain joins TRBV6-6 and TRBJ1-5, with a tentative D call TRBD1 (6 bases). The V gene lost 5 bases and the J gene lost 2 bases, with 19 bases spanning the gap. From germline, CDR1 is MNHNY and CDR2 SVGAGI (reference sequence). The CDR3 length is 17 residues.

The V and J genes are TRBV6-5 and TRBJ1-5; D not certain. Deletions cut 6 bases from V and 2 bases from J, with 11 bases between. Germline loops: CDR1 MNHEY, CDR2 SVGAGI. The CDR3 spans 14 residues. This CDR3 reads CASRPGIRNQPQHF. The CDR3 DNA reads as TGTGCCAGCAGACCAGGCATCCGCAATCAGCCCCAGCATTTT.

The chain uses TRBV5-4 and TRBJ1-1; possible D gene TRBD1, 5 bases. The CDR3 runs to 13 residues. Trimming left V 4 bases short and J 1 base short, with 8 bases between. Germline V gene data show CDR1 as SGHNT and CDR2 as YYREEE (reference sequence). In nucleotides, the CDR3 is TGTGCCAGCAGCATTACAGGGAACACTGAAGCTTTCTTT. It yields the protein CASSITGNTEAFF.

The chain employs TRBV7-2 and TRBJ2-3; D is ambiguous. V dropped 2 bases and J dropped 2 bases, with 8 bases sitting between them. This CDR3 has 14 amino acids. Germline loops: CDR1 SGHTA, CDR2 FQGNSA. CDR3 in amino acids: CASSLSGYTDTQYF. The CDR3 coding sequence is TGTGCCAGCAGCTTATCCGGGTACACAGATACGCAGTATTTT.

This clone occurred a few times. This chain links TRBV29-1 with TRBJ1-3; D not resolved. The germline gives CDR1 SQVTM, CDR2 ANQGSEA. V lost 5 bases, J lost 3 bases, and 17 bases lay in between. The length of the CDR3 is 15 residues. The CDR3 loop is CSVPSPRRFGNTIYF. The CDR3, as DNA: TGCAGCGTTCCGAGTCCCAGGAGATTTGGAAACACCATATATTTT.

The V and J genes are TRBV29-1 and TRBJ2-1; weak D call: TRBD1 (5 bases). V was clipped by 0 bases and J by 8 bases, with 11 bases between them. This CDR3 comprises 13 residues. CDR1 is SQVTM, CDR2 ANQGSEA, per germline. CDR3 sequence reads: CSVEDVRVDEQFF. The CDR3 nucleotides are TGCAGCGTTGAAGATGTCAGGGTTGATGAGCAGTTCTTC.

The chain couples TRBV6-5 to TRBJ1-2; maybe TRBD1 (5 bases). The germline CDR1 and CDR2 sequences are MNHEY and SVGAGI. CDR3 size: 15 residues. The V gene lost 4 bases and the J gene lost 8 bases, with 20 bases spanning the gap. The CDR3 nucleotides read TGTGCCAGCAGTTCTAGCGAGGGGAACTCGCGGGGCTACACCTTC. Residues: CASSSSEGNSRGYTF.

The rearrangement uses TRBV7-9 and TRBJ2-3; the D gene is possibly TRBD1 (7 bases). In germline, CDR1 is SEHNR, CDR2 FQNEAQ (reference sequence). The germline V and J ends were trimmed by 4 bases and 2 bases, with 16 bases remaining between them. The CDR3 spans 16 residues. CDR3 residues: CASSSFFRGDTDTQYF. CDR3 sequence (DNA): TGTGCCAGCAGCTCCTTCTTCAGGGGGGACACAGATACGCAGTATTTT. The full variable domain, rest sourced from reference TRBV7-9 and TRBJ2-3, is DTGVSQNPRHKITKRGQNVTFRCDPISEHNRLYWYRQTLGQGPEFLTYFQNEAQLEKSRLLSDRFSAERPKGSFSTLEIQRTEQGDSAMYLCASSSFFRGDTDTQYFGPGTRLTVL.

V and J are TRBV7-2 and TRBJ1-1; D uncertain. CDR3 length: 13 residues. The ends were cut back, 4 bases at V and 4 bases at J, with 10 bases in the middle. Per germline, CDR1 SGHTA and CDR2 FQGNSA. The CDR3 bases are TGTGCCAGCAGCTCGGACCAGAGCACTGAAGCTTTCTTT. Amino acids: CASSSDQSTEAFF.

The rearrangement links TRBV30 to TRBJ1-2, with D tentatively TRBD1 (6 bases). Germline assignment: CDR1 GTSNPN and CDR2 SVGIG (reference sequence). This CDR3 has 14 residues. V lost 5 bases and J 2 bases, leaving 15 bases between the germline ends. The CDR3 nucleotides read TGTGCCTGGTCGTACGGACAGCGGAACTATGGCTACACCTTC. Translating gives CAWSYGQRNYGYTF.